A single sample is the source of the 8 T cell receptor beta chains below, sequenced in a study of blood T cell repertoires in COVID-19. Assay used: immunoSEQ multiplex PCR; TCRdb lists only in-frame clones, some missing. The table records over 250,000 clones, about 82% of them present only once. The material sequenced was peripheral blood. Receptors originate from a man over 45 with active or convalescent COVID-19.

The genes are TRBV24-1 and TRBJ2-5; 11 bases are shared with TRBD1. V shed 4 bases, J shed 5 bases, and the junction held 5 bases outside the gene matches. The CDR3 spans 15 residues. Per germline, CDR1 KGHDR and CDR2 SFDVKD. The CDR3 reads CATSDRTGGRETQYF. Written as DNA, the CDR3 is TGTGCCACCAGTGACCGGACAGGGGGCAGGGAGACCCAGTACTTC.

The genes are TRBV10-3 and TRBJ2-1; possibly TRBD1 for D (5 bases). V lost 8 bases and J lost 0, with 11 bases in between. The length of the CDR3 is 14 residues. Germline CDR1 is ENHRY and CDR2 is SYGVKD. CDR3 sequence (DNA): TGTGCCATCTCAGGGCAAAGCTCCTACAATGAGCAGTTCTTC. This encodes CAISGQSSYNEQFF.

A remark on this clone: Relative to the germline gene, one junction end is altered; a read error may explain this. This chain uses TRBV6-5 with TRBJ2-7; TRBD2 is a possible D gene (6 bases). Germline values: CDR1 MNHEY, CDR2 SVGAGI. CDR3 length: 13 residues. The CDR3 nucleotides are TGTGCCAGCAGTTCCCGTGACGGGGGAAGGGCCCGCTTC. This codes for CASSSRDGGRARF.

This chain connects TRBV4-1 to TRBJ1-4; TRBD1 matches 7 bases. CDR3 length: 17 amino acids. The germline V gene has CDR1 MGHRA and CDR2 YSYEKL. J was trimmed by 5 bases and V by 1 base; bases with no gene match: 10. The CDR3 region has the DNA TGCGCCAGCAGCCAAGGACAGGGAACTAGTATCAATGAAAAACTGTTTTTT. Encoded protein: CASSQGQGTSINEKLFF.

V and J are TRBV4-1 and TRBJ2-3; 8 positions match TRBD2. The germline gives CDR1 MGHRA, CDR2 YSYEKL. V lost 4 bases and J lost 2; bases outside the gene matches: 5. The CDR3 totals 15 residues. The CDR3 region is CASSPDSGTTDTQYF. DNA for the CDR3: TGCGCCAGCAGCCCCGATAGCGGGACCACAGATACGCAGTATTTT.

The chain couples TRBV10-2 to TRBJ2-7; the D gene is possibly TRBD2 (6 bases). The CDR3 has 13 residues. Trimming stripped 5 bases from V and 3 bases from J, with 11 bases between. The V gene's germline CDR1 is WSHSY and CDR2 SAAADI. The CDR3 loop reads CASSRELHYEQYF. CDR3 sequence (DNA): TGCGCCAGCAGTCGGGAGCTCCACTACGAGCAGTACTTC.

The chain employs TRBV18 and TRBJ2-3; 11 bases line up with TRBD2. After removal of 5 bases from V and 2 bases from J, the junction contained 21 bases not matched to a gene. Germline V gives CDR1 KGHSH, CDR2 LQKENI. The CDR3 totals 21 residues. The CDR3 sequence: CASSRATGAGTSGTPTDTQYF. CDR3 nucleotide sequence: TGTGCCAGCTCAAGAGCGACAGGGGCCGGGACTAGCGGCACCCCCACAGATACGCAGTATTTT.

The V and J genes are TRBV21-1 and TRBJ2-3; TRBD1, the D gene given by the table, was not confirmed from the DNA. TRBV21-1 is recorded as a pseudogene. This CDR3 has 15 residues. CDR3 amino acids: CASSRTGGRTDTQYF. CDR3 in DNA: TGTGCCAGCAGCAGGACAGGGGGGAGGACAGATACGCAGTATTTT.